This T cell receptor (beta chain) was profiled in a study of blood T cell repertoires in COVID-19. Study details: Sites across the United States, Italy and Spain contributed samples from acute and convalescent COVID-19.

This CDR3 region has 14 residues. Germline V CDR1 and CDR2: SGDLS, YYNGEE. Trimming took 1 base from V and 0 from J, leaving 5 bases between them. Participants came from 24 US areas, aged about 18 to 95 years. Participants had their cohort set by participant-reported clinical history. Symptom resolution, clearance, or two negative PCRs marked donors in Cohort 3 as recovered. Sequenced by immunoSEQ multiplex PCR; TCRdb stores in-frame clones only, minus some. Of around 300,000 clones in the sample, more than 80% are singletons; the top ten hold approximately 1.2%. The receptor was isolated from a woman in her 30s who had recovered from COVID-19. The chain employs TRBV9 and TRBJ1-5; no clear D. Sequencing input: PBMCs or T cells enriched from blood (not recorded which). The CDR3 here is CASSVHGSNQPQHF. Here the CDR3 DNA reads TGTGCCAGCAGCGTACACGGTAGCAATCAGCCCCAGCATTTT.